Presented here are 4 T cell receptor beta chains from one specimen sequenced in a study of T cells in Graves' hyperthyroidism and ophthalmopathy. The TCR beta CDR3 regions underwent amplification using RNA transcripts as the source. First-round RT-PCR of the TCR CDR3 relied on the HTBI primer set. One entry per CDR3 protein, called by TCRdb with MiXCR from the multiplex PCR reads. The table lists 400,000 or so distinct CDR3 sequences, 13% to 15% of them singletons, with roughly a fifth in the top ten. Sequencing was done on a sample of blood. These receptors originate from a woman in her thirties with Graves' ophthalmopathy.

This clonotype showed up many times. In nucleotides, the CDR3 is TGTGCCAGCAGCCCTGCCGACCCGGACAGGGTTTTTTTGTACACTGAAGCTTTCTTT. As protein: CASSPADPDRVFLYTEAFF. The chain uses TRBV3-1 and TRBJ1-1; 8 nucleotides agree with TRBD1. Germline V lookup: CDR1 LGHDT, CDR2 YNNKEL (reference sequence). The junction had 19 bases not matched to a gene; V was cut back by 4 bases and J by 3 bases. The CDR3 loop spans 19 amino acids.

This clonotype was seen only a few times. The rearrangement links TRBV10-3 to TRBJ2-2, with 10 bases lining up with TRBD2. CDR1 and CDR2 (germline): ENHRY, SYGVKD. V trimming: 9 bases; J trimming: 1 base; junction bases outside the gene matches: 17. This CDR3 is 19 amino acids long. The CDR3 spells CAMSRGGLAGAKNTGELFF. CDR3 bases: TGTGCCATGTCCCGTGGGGGTCTAGCGGGGGCCAAGAACACCGGGGAGCTGTTTTTT.

In its sample, this clonotype was seen a few times. V and J are TRBV19 and TRBJ2-3; D is undetermined. With 8 bases removed from V and 4 bases from J, the gap between germline ends came to 19 bases. In germline, CDR1 is LNHDA, CDR2 SQIVND (reference sequence). The CDR3 is made up of 15 amino acids. The CDR3 reads CASRPPGRLSDTQYF. In DNA, the CDR3 is TGTGCCAGTCGACCTCCCGGCAGGTTGTCAGATACGCAGTATTTT.

CDR3 nucleotides: TGTGCCACCAGTGACTTTGACGTAGTAGCGGGGCAAGAGACCCAGTACTTC. Its translation: CATSDFDVVAGQETQYF. The V call is TRBV24-1, the J call TRBJ2-5; 8 bases fit TRBD2. Germline V gene lookup returns CDR1 KGHDR and CDR2 SFDVKD. Trimming took 4 bases from V and 2 from J; bases not matched to a gene: 11. CDR3 length: 17 residues.